The clone carrying this TCR beta chain was counted a single time. This sample is part of a study of blood T cell repertoires in COVID-19. The assay was immunoSEQ multiplex PCR, and TCRdb's table has in-frame clones only and misses some. The data contain 200,000 or so clones, around 84% of them seen just once; the ten biggest clones take up around 3%. This CDR3 comprises 14 residues. V lost 2 bases, J lost 5 bases, and 13 bases lay in between. The germline CDR1 and CDR2 sequences are KGHSH and LQKENI. Sequences were obtained from peripheral blood. V and J are TRBV18 and TRBJ2-7, with D possibly matching TRBD1 (5 bases). The receptor was isolated from a man aged 50-59 years who had recovered from COVID-19. This chain's CDR3 is CASSPTGPRDEQYF. As DNA, the CDR3 is TGTGCCAGCTCACCAACCGGACCCAGGGACGAGCAGTACTTC.